This T cell receptor (beta chain) is from a study of T cell responses to AZD1222 COVID-19 vaccine. Study-wide results and caveats: Regions left unmutated in variants are reportedly the target of nearly half of spike-specific TCRs.

The CDR3 is 11 amino acids. The V end was cut by 3 bases, the J end by 6 bases, with 6 bases between. Germline V lookup: CDR1 SGHVS, CDR2 FQNEAQ. Regarding this clone: Its antigen is unknown.

Libraries were prepared by immunoSEQ multiplex PCR; TCRdb keeps only in-frame clonotypes and omits some of them. The sample holds 150,000 to 200,000 clones, just over 85% seen once. Pooled in the analysis were second doses at about 4 or about 12 weeks. V is TRBV7-8 and J is TRBJ2-7, with D perhaps TRBD1 (5 bases). The sequence was collected from an adult who received the AZD1222 COVID-19 vaccine. This material consisted of peripheral blood, taken 28 days after the second AZD1222 dose. The CDR3 here is CASSFTGEQYF. CDR3 nucleotides: TGTGCCAGCAGCTTCACAGGCGAGCAGTACTTC.